The sequence of this T cell receptor (beta chain) was determined in a study of blood T cell repertoires in COVID-19. Study context: T cells, B-cell-depleted T cells, or PBMCs supplied cDNA or gDNA.

Some clones are missing from TCRdb's copy, which holds only in-frame ones; the method was immunoSEQ multiplex PCR. The data hold approximately 200,000 clones, with approximately 86% observed a single time. The germline V gene has CDR1 MNHEY and CDR2 SVGAGI. Trimming removed 11 bases from V and 2 bases from J; junction bases left unmatched: 7. The CDR3 contains 14 residues. The receptor was isolated from a woman aged 25 to 39 with active or convalescent COVID-19. V and J are TRBV6-5 and TRBJ2-2; 8 bases line up with TRBD1. The sample consisted of peripheral blood. The CDR3 DNA follows: TGTGCCTCCAGGGGGCCCTTCAACACCGGGGAGCTGTTTTTT. Protein product: CASRGPFNTGELFF.